The present TCR beta chain was sequenced within a study of blood T cell repertoires in COVID-19. Turning to the study itself: The United States, Italy and Spain supplied acute and convalescent COVID-19 samples.

Measured with immunoSEQ multiplex PCR; TCRdb has only the in-frame clones, and not every one. The sample has 110,000 or so clones; about 85% are singletons. Source material: peripheral blood. The sequence derives from a man in his forties with acute or convalescent COVID-19.

The CDR3 bases are TGTGCCATCAGTGCCTCGCCCGGGACAGGGGGAGATGAGCAGTTCTTC. Its protein product is CAISASPGTGGDEQFF. This rearrangement joins TRBV10-3 to TRBJ2-1, with 11 bases fitting TRBD1. The V segment lost 4 bases and the J segment 8 bases; nucleotides outside the gene matches: 10. Germline assignment: CDR1 ENHRY and CDR2 SYGVKD. This CDR3 spans 16 amino acids.